This T cell receptor (beta chain) stems from a study of blood T cell repertoires in COVID-19. Study background: Samples representing acute and convalescent COVID-19 were sourced from the United States, Italy and Spain.

Generated by immunoSEQ multiplex PCR, the TCRdb table keeps only in-frame clones and is missing some. Altogether 200,000 to 250,000 clones are present, 65% to 90% being singletons, with the ten largest covering about 9.9%. The V gene lost 2 bases and the J gene lost 0 bases, with 8 bases spanning the gap. The length of the CDR3 is 14 residues. Germline-derived CDR1 and CDR2 are SGHTA and FQGTGA. The sample comprised peripheral blood. This receptor was taken from a man between 45 and 60 years old with COVID-19, enrolled during active disease. The gene calls are TRBV7-3 and TRBJ2-7; D is unresolved. CDR3 region: CASSLLHSSYEQYF. The CDR3 coding sequence is TGTGCCAGCAGCTTACTTCACTCCTCCTACGAGCAGTACTTC.